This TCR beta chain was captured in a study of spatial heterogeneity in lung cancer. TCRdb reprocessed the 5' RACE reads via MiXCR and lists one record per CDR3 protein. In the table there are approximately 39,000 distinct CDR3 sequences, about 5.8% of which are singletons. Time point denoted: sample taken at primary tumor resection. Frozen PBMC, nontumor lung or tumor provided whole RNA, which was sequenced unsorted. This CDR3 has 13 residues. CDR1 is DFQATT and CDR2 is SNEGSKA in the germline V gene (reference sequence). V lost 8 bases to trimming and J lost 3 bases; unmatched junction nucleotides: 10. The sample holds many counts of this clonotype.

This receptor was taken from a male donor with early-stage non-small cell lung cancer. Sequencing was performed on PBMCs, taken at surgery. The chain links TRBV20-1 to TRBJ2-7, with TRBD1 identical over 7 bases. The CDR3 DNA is TGCAGTCCAAGGGGGCCGACTGGCTACGAGCAGTACTTC. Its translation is CSPRGPTGYEQYF.